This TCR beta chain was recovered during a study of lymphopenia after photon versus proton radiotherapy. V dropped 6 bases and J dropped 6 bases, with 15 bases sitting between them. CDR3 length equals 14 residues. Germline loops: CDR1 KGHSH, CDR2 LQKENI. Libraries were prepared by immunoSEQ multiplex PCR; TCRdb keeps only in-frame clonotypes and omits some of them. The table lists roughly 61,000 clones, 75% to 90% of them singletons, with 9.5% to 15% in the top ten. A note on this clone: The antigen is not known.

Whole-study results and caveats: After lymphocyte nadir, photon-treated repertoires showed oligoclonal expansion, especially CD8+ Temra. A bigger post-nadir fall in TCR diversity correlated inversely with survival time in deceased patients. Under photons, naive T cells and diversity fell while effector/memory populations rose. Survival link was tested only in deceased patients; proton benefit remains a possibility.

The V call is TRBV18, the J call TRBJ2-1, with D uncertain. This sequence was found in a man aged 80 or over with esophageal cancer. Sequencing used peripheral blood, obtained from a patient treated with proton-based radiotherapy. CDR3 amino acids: CASSLSARTNEQFF. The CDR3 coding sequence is TGTGCCAGCTCCCTATCCGCCCGGACCAATGAGCAGTTCTTC.